What follows are 9 T cell receptor beta chains derived from one specimen sequenced in a study of shared T cell receptors in the human thymus. This table comes from immunoSEQ multiplex PCR, and its TCRdb copy is limited to in-frame clones, with some not included. The table has hundreds of thousands of clones, around 78% seen once. These same data were also listed under a study on human thymus T cells.

Input material: thymocytes. These receptors came from a boy less than two years old with a congenital heart defect.

V gene TRBV10-1 combines with J gene TRBJ2-3; 9 nucleotides match TRBD2. Germline lookup yields CDR1 WNHNN and CDR2 SYGVQD (reference sequence). CDR3 length: 17 residues. V lost 6 bases, J lost 1 base, and 11 bases stayed unmatched. The CDR3 loop is CASSLDRSSGGTDTQYF. DNA of the CDR3: TGCGCCAGCAGCTTGGACCGATCTAGCGGGGGCACAGATACGCAGTATTTT.

This chain uses TRBV7-3 with TRBJ2-3; tentative D call: TRBD2 (6 bases). Germline V gene lookup returns CDR1 SGHTA and CDR2 FQGTGA. The CDR3 length is 16 residues. The V end was cut by 0 bases, the J end by 0 bases, with 10 bases between. The CDR3 region has the DNA TGTGCCAGCAGCTTAACCCGTGGGACTAGCACAGATACGCAGTATTTT. Translated: CASSLTRGTSTDTQYF.

This chain connects TRBV21-1 to TRBJ1-2; TRBD1 reflects the table's D call only, with no check against the DNA. TRBV21-1 is a recognized pseudogene. This CDR3 is built from 18 residues. CDR3 protein: CASSDERGLTGPFYGYTF. The CDR3 DNA is TGTGCCAGCAGCGATGAAAGGGGCCTAACAGGGCCCTTCTATGGCTACACCTTC.

The chain recombines TRBV28 with TRBJ1-1, with TRBD1 as a possible D gene (5 bases). This CDR3 has 15 amino acids. V was clipped by 6 bases and J by 4 bases, with 18 bases between them. In germline, CDR1 is MDHEN, CDR2 SYDVKM. This CDR3 reads CASSDGGGGGTEAFF. DNA of the CDR3: TGTGCCAGCAGCGACGGTGGGGGAGGAGGCACTGAAGCTTTCTTT.

V and J are TRBV14 and TRBJ2-7; no clear D gene. The CDR3 runs to 13 residues. From germline, CDR1 is SGHDN and CDR2 FVKESK. Deletions cut 1 base from V and 8 bases from J, with 12 bases between. As DNA, the CDR3 is TGTGCCAGCAGCCAAGGCCTGTCACTGAAGCAGTACTTC. The encoded protein is CASSQGLSLKQYF.

The chain links TRBV15 to TRBJ2-7; no reliable D call. CDR1 LNHNV and CDR2 YYDKDF come from the germline V gene (reference sequence). This CDR3 is 16 amino acids long. Trimming cost V 4 bases and J 5 bases, with 21 bases left between them. Written as DNA, the CDR3 is TGTGCCACCAGCATACAAGCTCGTCCTAGGTACCACGAGCAGTACTTC. Amino acid sequence: CATSIQARPRYHEQYF. Using reference TRBV15 and TRBJ2-7 for the parts outside the CDR3, the full variable domain is DAMVIQNPRYQVTQFGKPVTLSCSQTLNHNVMYWYQQKSSQAPKLLFHYYDKDFNNEADTPDNFQSRRPNTSFCFLDIRSPGLGDTAMYLCATSIQARPRYHEQYFGPGTRLTVT.

V usage is TRBV4-2 and J usage is TRBJ2-3, with a weak D call TRBD2 (5 bases). Germline values: CDR1 LGHNA, CDR2 YNFKEQ. V lost 1 base to trimming and J lost 0 bases, with 17 bases between them. CDR3 length equals 18 residues. DNA of the CDR3: TGTGCCAGCAGCCAAGTGCAGCGGAGGAACTGTAGCACAGATACGCAGTATTTT. It specifies CASSQVQRRNCSTDTQYF.

This chain connects TRBV18 to TRBJ2-3, with TRBD1 as a possible D gene (5 bases). The CDR3 is 15 amino acids. Germline V gene lookup returns CDR1 KGHSH and CDR2 LQKENI. V lost 2 bases to trimming and J lost 2 bases, with 11 bases between them. The DNA for the CDR3 is TGTGCCAGCTCACCAGCACAGGACATCACAGATACGCAGTATTTT. Its protein product is CASSPAQDITDTQYF.

This clone was detected a few times. The V call is TRBV5-1, the J call TRBJ2-7, with 9 bases aligning to TRBD1. The CDR3 is 14 amino acids. Germline lookup yields CDR1 SGHRS and CDR2 YFSETQ. Trimming removed 3 bases from V and 3 bases from J; junction bases left unmatched: 4. The CDR3 sequence is CASSSGTGNYEQYF. CDR3 sequence (DNA): TGCGCCAGCAGCTCCGGGACAGGGAACTACGAGCAGTACTTC. Using reference TRBV5-1 and TRBJ2-7 for the parts outside the CDR3, the full variable domain is KAGVTQTPRYLIKTRGQQVTLSCSPISGHRSVSWYQQTPGQGLQFLFEYFSETQRNKGNFPGRFSGRQFSNSRSEMNVSTLELGDSALYLCASSSGTGNYEQYFGPGTRLTVT.